A selection of T cell receptor beta chains follows, all from one sample in a study of T cells expressing NK-cell markers. TCRdb reprocessed the 5' RACE reads, keeping one entry per CDR3 protein, no DNA. The sample has 550,000 to 600,000 distinct CDR3 sequences. Source material: blood T cells: a sorted CD56 or NKG2C T cell subset, CD4+ or CD8+ T cells, or bulk PBMC T cells (not recorded which). The receptors derive from a man aged 18 to 29 in good health. The CDR3 runs from the conserved cysteine through the conserved F or W.

CDR3	V	J
CASGTGPDTGELFF	TRBV12-5	TRBJ2-2
CASSGRDSPVEAFF	TRBV7-6	TRBJ1-1
CSAPDGDTEAFF	TRBV20-1	TRBJ1-1
CASSLGSVLPLNEQFF	TRBV5-1	TRBJ2-1
CASSFRGRAFF	TRBV7-2	TRBJ1-1
CASSSRGGTGELFF	TRBV19	TRBJ2-2
CASSLGGEGRGEQFF	TRBV12-3/TRBV12-4	TRBJ2-1
CASRVDSINEKLFF	TRBV12-3/TRBV12-4	TRBJ1-4
CASRGALYEQFF	TRBV12-3/TRBV12-4	TRBJ2-1
CASSIILETQYF	TRBV6-2/TRBV6-3	TRBJ2-5
CSARVYGRTIPEQYF	TRBV20-1	TRBJ2-7
CATSVRRHNEQFF	TRBV15	TRBJ2-1
CASSHVNLRGKVSGANVLTF	TRBV4-2	TRBJ2-6
CASSYSEGNEQYF	TRBV6-2/TRBV6-3	TRBJ2-7
CASSQPIAGNIQYF	TRBV7-2	TRBJ2-4
CASSRDRSLSYSNQPQHF	TRBV28	TRBJ1-5
CASSKEGGTDTQYF	TRBV4-2	TRBJ2-3
CASITTSGFLNEQFF	TRBV28	TRBJ2-1
CSAAGDRSYEQYF	TRBV20-1	TRBJ2-7
CAISVRDDEQFF	TRBV10-3	TRBJ2-1
CATSDPTENEQFF	TRBV24-1	TRBJ2-1
CASSQTLQSYYEQYF	TRBV27	TRBJ2-7
CSVGFTGAQETQYF	TRBV29-1	TRBJ2-5
CASSRGLAGYEQYF	TRBV5-5	TRBJ2-7
CASSLNPGLAVNEQFF	TRBV7-3	TRBJ2-1
CASSPSRGGNEQFF	TRBV18	TRBJ2-1
CASSLGGLGTEAFF	TRBV5-1	TRBJ1-1
CASSPRVFVNEQFF	TRBV12-3/TRBV12-4	TRBJ2-1
CASSQGGPSTDTQYF	TRBV3-1	TRBJ2-3
CASSPTPGQGRGYNEQFF	TRBV11-1	TRBJ2-1
CASRNYNTEAFF	TRBV10-1	TRBJ1-1
CASSVAVNGGETQYF	TRBV6-1	TRBJ2-5
CSARQVTSNQPQHF	TRBV20-1	TRBJ1-5
CASSSDLLARGNEQFF	TRBV7-9	TRBJ2-1
CASSIELNQPQHF	TRBV19	TRBJ1-5
CASSSPTGSNQPQHF	TRBV7-2	TRBJ1-5
CASSLSRADEQFF	TRBV12-3/TRBV12-4	TRBJ2-1
CSASPRTIIGGTEAFF	TRBV20-1	TRBJ1-1
CAWSTSGRYNEQFF	TRBV30	TRBJ2-1
CASSLVGQGYHTF	TRBV27	TRBJ1-2
CASSPRFRGAHLYEQYF	TRBV12-3/TRBV12-4	TRBJ2-7
CASSTGQGGLADYEQYF	TRBV7-2	TRBJ2-7
CSARGGVRNTIYF	TRBV20-1	TRBJ1-3
CASSLGLGLAGGRAYEQYF	TRBV12-3/TRBV12-4	TRBJ2-7
CASSSGENQPQHF	TRBV6-4	TRBJ1-5
CASSLLFERASGANVLTF	TRBV11-1	TRBJ2-6
CASSALQTGGYEQYF	TRBV7-9	TRBJ2-7
CASSPGGPEAVQYF	TRBV7-9	TRBJ2-4
CSARGVVAGAEETQYF	TRBV20-1	TRBJ2-5
CASSSSGTGVNNEQFF	TRBV11-2	TRBJ2-1
CSAVAGSTGELFF	TRBV20-1	TRBJ2-2
CASSQAAGGEQYF	TRBV3-1	TRBJ2-7